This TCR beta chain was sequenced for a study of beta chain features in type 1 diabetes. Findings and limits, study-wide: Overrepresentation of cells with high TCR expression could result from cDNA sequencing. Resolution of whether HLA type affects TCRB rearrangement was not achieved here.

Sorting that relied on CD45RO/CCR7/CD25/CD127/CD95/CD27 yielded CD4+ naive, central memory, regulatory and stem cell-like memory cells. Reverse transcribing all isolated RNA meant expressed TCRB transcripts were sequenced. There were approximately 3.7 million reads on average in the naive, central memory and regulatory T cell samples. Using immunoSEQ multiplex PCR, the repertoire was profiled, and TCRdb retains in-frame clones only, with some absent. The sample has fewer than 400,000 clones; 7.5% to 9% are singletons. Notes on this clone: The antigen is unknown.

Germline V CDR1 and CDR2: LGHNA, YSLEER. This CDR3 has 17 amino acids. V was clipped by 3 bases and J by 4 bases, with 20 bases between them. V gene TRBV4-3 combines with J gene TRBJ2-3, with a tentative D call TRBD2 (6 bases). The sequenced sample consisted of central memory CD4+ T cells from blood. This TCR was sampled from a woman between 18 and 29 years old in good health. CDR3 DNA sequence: TGCGCCAGCAGCCACCCCCGGGACGGGAGTAAGGCAGATACGCAGTATTTT. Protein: CASSHPRDGSKADTQYF.